This T cell receptor beta chain was captured by sequencing in a study of T cells in Graves' hyperthyroidism and ophthalmopathy (dated by TCRdb to about 2019). About the investigation overall: Peripheral blood samples were taken at the time of initial diagnosis, prior to any treatment. To identify distinguishing TCR V-J signatures, a discovery cohort of 90 to 100 patients was used, comprising 40 to 45 with Graves' ophthalmopathy and approximately 57 with stable Graves' hyperthyroidism. Whether ophthalmopathy could be predicted prospectively was tested in an independent validation cohort made up of 18 to 20 hyperthyroidism patients plus 17 patients who later progressed to ophthalmopathy. The approximately 95 discovery patients were divided at random into training and test sets in a 7:3 ratio. In addition, the study compared T-cell repertoires in thyroid tissue and in blood from a handful of Graves' hyperthyroidism patients. After blood sampling, hyperthyroidism patients were treated with methimazole at a starting dose of 30 mg daily, and ophthalmopathy patients were treated with high-dose intravenous methylprednisolone. The paper reports TCR Vbeta CDR3 sequencing of 140 or so peripheral blood samples: around 45 ophthalmopathy, some 80 hyperthyroidism and around 17 progressor patients.

The TCR beta CDR3 regions were amplified from the RNA transcripts. For the first round of RT-PCR on the TCR CDR3, the HTBI primer set was used together with the Qiagen OneStep RT-PCR kit. The libraries were constructed in a second round of multiplex PCR and then size-selected and purified. Libraries were sequenced paired-end with 100 bp reads on an Illumina HiSeq2000. On the authors' methods: SOAPnuke was used to process the raw data, throwing out any read that contained adapters or uncalled bases, had a mean Phred below 15, or lacked an exact constant-primer or identifier match. COPE v1.2.5 was used to merge high-quality paired reads, and clonotypes were defined as unique nucleotide sequences. Clonotypes were aligned to IMGT TRBV, TRBD and TRBJ reference segments using MiTCR v1.1. The analysis was restricted to V-J combinations with a frequency above 0.0001, which together covered just over 98% of the repertoires. The TCS score was defined as F50 (clonal expansion) divided by E x V (chaos), with BLOSUM62-based TCRdist calculated between CDR3 peptides within each V-J. Welch's t-statistics and random forest reduced 500 to 550 V-J features to around 14, which were used in a naive Bayes classifier (R e1071). TCRdb trimmed the raw reads at Q25, called clones with MiXCR and kept productive beta chains. Rows matching on CDR3 protein sequence are summarized as one entry with the most common DNA and genes. For this entry, the V and J calls and clone size follow TCRdb and not the study's own pipeline. For this sample the table gives approximately 370,000 distinct CDR3 sequences, of which roughly 17% were detected only once. Of the sample, around a third is held by the ten largest clones.

This clonotype showed up many times. The specificity of this receptor is unknown. The record has no base qualities; no much larger clone is one base away. Hyperthyroidism patients were newly diagnosed, had a disease duration of under 2 months, and were aged 18 to 65 years. Any patient with an uncontrolled infection, another autoimmune disease, pregnancy or lactation was excluded. Diagnoses relied on clinical symptoms, serum thyroxine and TRAb, thyroid ultrasound and orbital computed tomography. Blood from progressor patients was collected at the time of first diagnosis with hyperthyroidism, before any ophthalmopathy symptoms had appeared. PBMCs were separated from 10 ml of fresh peripheral blood using Ficoll-Paque density gradient centrifugation. Progressor patients were first diagnosed with Graves' hyperthyroidism and then developed ophthalmopathy during follow-up. Total RNA was extracted with Trizol reagent, and quality was checked on an Agilent 2100 Bioanalyzer.

At the junction V is shortened by 0 bases and J by 7 bases, with 16 bases in between. From a lookup of the germline V gene (reference sequence), CDR1 and CDR2 are DFQATT and SNEGSKA. CDR3 length: 15 amino acids, cysteine to phenylalanine. CDR3 DNA only is kept here, 45 bases in frame from base 1. General findings and caveats noted by the study authors: A 13 V-J signature model separated ophthalmopathy from stable hyperthyroidism, with roughly 88% sensitivity and 81.08% specificity in cross-validation and 80%/75% in testing. Sample size was not statistically predetermined, and blinding of investigators to group allocation was not performed. In validation, the model predicted progression to ophthalmopathy with over 65% sensitivity and 72% to 85% specificity, a median of about 6 months before onset. Most expanded thyroid clonotypes (frequency above 0.001) were also detected in blood, a finding suggesting that blood repertoires may reflect thyroid immune responses.

The chain employs TRBV20-1 and TRBJ2-1; TRBD2 is perhaps the D gene, given 7 matching bases. This clonotype was obtained from a woman aged 30 to 39 with Graves' hyperthyroidism that later progressed to Graves' ophthalmopathy. The specimen was blood. The nucleotide sequence reads TGCAGTGCTAGAGATTTCCAGGGAGGGGGGAATGAGCAGTTCTTC. It codes for CSARDFQGGGNEQFF.